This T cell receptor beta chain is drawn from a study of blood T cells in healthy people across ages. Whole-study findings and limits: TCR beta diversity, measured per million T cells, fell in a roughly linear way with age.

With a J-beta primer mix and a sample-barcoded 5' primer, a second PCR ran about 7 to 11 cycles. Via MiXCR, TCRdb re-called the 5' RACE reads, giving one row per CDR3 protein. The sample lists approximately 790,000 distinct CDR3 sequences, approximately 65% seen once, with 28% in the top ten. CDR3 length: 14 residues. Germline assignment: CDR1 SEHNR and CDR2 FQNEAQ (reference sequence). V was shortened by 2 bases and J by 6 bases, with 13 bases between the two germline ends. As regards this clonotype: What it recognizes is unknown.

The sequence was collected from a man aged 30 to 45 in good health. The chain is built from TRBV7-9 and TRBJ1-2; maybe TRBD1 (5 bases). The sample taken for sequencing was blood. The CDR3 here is CASSLSLGVDGYTF. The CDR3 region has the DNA TGTGCCAGCAGCTTAAGTCTGGGGGTAGATGGCTACACCTTC.